The next 20 T cell receptor beta chains were all read from a single sample in a study of cytomegalovirus exposure and HLA in healthy donors. This PCR relied on a set of 60 Vbeta primers and 13 Jbeta primers. Sequencing used immunoSEQ multiplex PCR; TCRdb keeps in-frame clones, though not all of them. This table holds nearly 110,000 clones, about two thirds found once. The sample taken for sequencing was PBMCs. Receptor source: a female donor in good health and CMV-seronegative.

This clone has a handful of counts. This chain connects TRBV5-1 to TRBJ2-5, with 11 bases aligning to TRBD2. Per the germline V gene, CDR1 is SGHRS and CDR2 is YFSETQ. The V gene end was trimmed by 5 bases and the J gene end by 7 bases; junction bases not matched to a gene: 4. The CDR3 extends over 13 amino acids. The CDR3 reads CASRSSGGGTQYF. In nucleotides, the CDR3 is TGCGCCAGCAGGAGTAGCGGGGGGGGGACCCAGTACTTC.

This clone has more than one count but fewer than ten. This sequence joins TRBV27 and TRBJ1-1; no definite D call. This CDR3 comprises 13 residues. Looked up from germline, CDR1 is MNHEY and CDR2 is SMNVEV (reference sequence). V lost 8 bases and J 1 base, leaving 11 bases between the germline ends. The CDR3 spells CASGEQPNTEAFF. The DNA for the CDR3 is TGTGCCAGCGGTGAACAGCCGAACACTGAAGCTTTCTTT.

V usage is TRBV11-2 and J usage is TRBJ2-7; D is unresolved. The CDR3 covers 14 residues. Germline-derived CDR1 and CDR2 are SGHAT and FQNNGV. Trimming removed 0 bases from V and 2 bases from J, with 8 bases in between. The CDR3 nucleotides read TGTGCCAGCAGCTTAGATGGGCCTCCCTACGAGCAGTACTTC. Amino acids: CASSLDGPPYEQYF.

J is TRBJ1-2 and V is TRBV20-1, with a possible D match to TRBD1 (6 bases). The CDR3 runs 11 residues. Per the germline V gene, CDR1 is DFQATT and CDR2 is SNEGSKA (reference sequence). Between the trimmed V and J ends, which lost 6 bases and 6 bases, there was a span of 11 bases. CDR3 in DNA: TGCAGTGCATGGAACAGGGATGGCTACACCTTC. Translated: CSAWNRDGYTF.

The chain has TRBV6-1 and TRBJ1-2, with D perhaps matching TRBD1 (5 bases). Looked up from germline, CDR1 is MNHNS and CDR2 is SASEGT. V was pared by 11 bases and J by 4 bases, with 20 bases between. The CDR3 contains 14 residues. As DNA, the CDR3 is TGTGCCGCAGAGCCCGGGGGTAGATCCTATGGCTACACCTTC. Protein sequence: CAAEPGGRSYGYTF.

The V call is TRBV29-1, the J call TRBJ1-2, with 9 bases matching TRBD1. This CDR3 is built from 13 residues. The V and J ends lost 6 bases and 2 bases, in that order; junction bases with no gene match: 4. The V gene's germline CDR1 is SQVTM and CDR2 ANQGSEA. This chain's CDR3 is CSVNGQGNYGYTF. For the CDR3, the DNA is TGCAGCGTGAATGGACAGGGGAACTATGGCTACACCTTC. Full variable domain (missing parts from reference TRBV29-1 and TRBJ1-2): SAVISQKPSRDICQRGTSLTIQCQVDSQVTMMFWYRQQPGQSLTLIATANQGSEATYESGFVIDKFPISRPNLTFSTLTVSNMSPEDSSIYLCSVNGQGNYGYTFGSGTRLTVV.

This clone was counted many times. The J gene is TRBJ2-7, the V gene TRBV10-3; tentatively, D is TRBD2 (6 bases). The CDR3 runs to 11 residues. Trimming removed 6 bases from V and 7 bases from J, with 10 bases in between. Germline CDR1 reads ENHRY; CDR2 reads SYGVKD. The CDR3: CAISGTGEQYF. The CDR3, as DNA: TGTGCCATCAGCGGGACTGGGGAGCAGTACTTC.

The chain combines TRBV9 with TRBJ2-5, with D perhaps TRBD2 (6 bases). V lost 0 bases, J lost 1 base, and 10 bases lay in between. The CDR3 contains 15 residues. The germline CDR1 and CDR2 sequences are SGDLS and YYNGEE. The CDR3 DNA is TGTGCCAGCAGCGTAGGGATAGCGGTCCAAGAGACCCAGTACTTC. Protein product: CASSVGIAVQETQYF.

The gene calls are TRBV19 and TRBJ1-1, with D possibly TRBD1 on 5 matching bases. Trimming removed 3 bases from V and 5 bases from J, with 13 bases in between. Germline CDR1 LNHDA, CDR2 SQIVND (reference sequence). CDR3 length: 14 amino acids. The CDR3 spells CASSIPRGWTEAFF. CDR3 DNA: TGTGCCAGTAGTATCCCTCGGGGGTGGACTGAAGCTTTCTTT.

This chain links TRBV27 with TRBJ1-1; the D is unclear. The germline V and J ends were trimmed by 3 bases and 5 bases, with 13 bases remaining between them. CDR1 is MNHEY, CDR2 SMNVEV, per germline (reference sequence). The CDR3 runs 14 residues. CDR3 sequence (DNA): TGTGCCAGCAGTTTTAGTGGCGGGAATACTGAAGCTTTCTTT. Its protein product is CASSFSGGNTEAFF.

This clone was detected only a few times. The CDR3 sequence: CASSLLLTSGNPEQYF. CDR3 nucleotide sequence: TGTGCCAGCAGCTTACTGCTGACTAGCGGGAACCCCGAGCAGTACTTC. The chain carries TRBV11-3 and TRBJ2-7; TRBD2 agrees at 11 bases. Losses at the gene ends were 2 bases for V and 6 bases for J; bases not matched to a gene: 9. CDR3 length: 16 residues. From germline, CDR1 is SGHNT and CDR2 YENEEA.

The J gene is TRBJ2-7, the V gene TRBV7-9; tentatively, D is TRBD1 (6 bases). The CDR3 spans 12 residues. Germline assignment: CDR1 SEHNR and CDR2 FQNEAQ (reference sequence). Trimming pared 5 bases from V and 5 bases from J, leaving 10 bases between. The CDR3 DNA is TGTGCCAGCAGCCCAGGGGCGCACGAGCAGTACTTC. Encoded protein: CASSPGAHEQYF.

The chain employs TRBV5-4 and TRBJ1-2, with a possible D match to TRBD1 (6 bases). The CDR3 is made up of 14 amino acids. Trimming took 6 bases from V and 4 from J, leaving 16 bases between them. Germline values: CDR1 SGHNT, CDR2 YYREEE (reference sequence). The CDR3 nucleotides are TGTGCCAGCACCCAACAGGGAGTACTCTATGGCTACACCTTC. Protein product: CASTQQGVLYGYTF.

The chain recombines TRBV11-2 with TRBJ1-3; the D is unclear. Germline V gene lookup returns CDR1 SGHAT and CDR2 FQNNGV. The CDR3 sequence is 16 residues long. Trimming stripped 3 bases from V and 0 bases from J, with 12 bases between. The CDR3 region has the DNA TGTGCCAGCAGCTTTTCCATTCTTAGCTCTGGAAACACCATATATTTT. Its translation: CASSFSILSSGNTIYF.

The table lists this clone with a few counts. The CDR3 DNA follows: TGTGCCTGGAGACCGACAGGCCGGGACAGCTATGGCTACACCTTC. Protein product: CAWRPTGRDSYGYTF. This chain joins TRBV30 and TRBJ1-2, with 7 nucleotides matching TRBD1. The germline CDR1 and CDR2 sequences are GTSNPN and SVGIG (reference sequence). The ends lost 3 bases at V and 4 bases at J; junction bases unmatched: 11. This CDR3 is 15 amino acids long.

This clone was seen a few times. V usage is TRBV6-1 and J usage is TRBJ1-4; a weak D match, TRBD1 (6 bases). Germline V gene data show CDR1 as MNHNS and CDR2 as SASEGT. The CDR3 sequence is 14 residues long. The V end was cut by 3 bases, the J end by 7 bases, with 12 bases between. CDR3: CASSDRDNSEKLFF. In nucleotides, the CDR3 is TGTGCCAGCAGTGACCGGGACAACTCTGAAAAACTGTTTTTT.

The V call is TRBV4-1, the J call TRBJ2-7; TRBD1 matches at 11 bases. In germline, CDR1 is MGHRA, CDR2 YSYEKL. Trimming cost V 0 bases and J 1 base; bases outside gene matches: 8. The CDR3 is 18 residues long. The CDR3 reads CASSQEEDRGRRSYEQYF. The CDR3 nucleotides read TGCGCCAGCAGCCAAGAAGAGGACAGGGGGCGCCGGTCCTACGAGCAGTACTTC.

The chain carries TRBV27 and TRBJ2-7; 9 bases line up with TRBD1. This CDR3 comprises 13 residues. The V gene end was trimmed by 6 bases and the J gene end by 7 bases; junction bases not matched to a gene: 7. The germline V gene has CDR1 MNHEY and CDR2 SMNVEV (reference sequence). The CDR3, as DNA: TGTGCCAGCAGGGGACAGGGAGCAAGGGAGCAGTACTTC. Its translation is CASRGQGAREQYF.

The rearrangement joins TRBV19 to TRBJ2-3; a weak D match, TRBD2 (5 bases). The CDR3 loop spans 14 amino acids. Germline V gene lookup returns CDR1 LNHDA and CDR2 SQIVND (reference sequence). V was trimmed by 5 bases and J by 4 bases, leaving 13 bases between them. Here the CDR3 reads CASSDRARADTQYF. CDR3 DNA sequence: TGTGCCAGTAGTGACCGGGCGAGGGCAGATACGCAGTATTTT. Together with reference TRBV19 and TRBJ2-3, the CDR3 gives the full variable domain: DGGITQSPKYLFRKEGQNVTLSCEQNLNHDAMYWYRQDPGQGLRLIYYSQIVNDFQKGDIAEGYSVSREKKESFPLTVTSAQKNPTAFYLCASSDRARADTQYFGPGTRLTVL.

The J gene is TRBJ2-1, the V gene TRBV19; D may be TRBD1 (5 bases). The CDR3 sequence is 15 residues long. In germline, CDR1 is LNHDA, CDR2 SQIVND (reference sequence). Trimming took off 2 bases at V and 5 bases at J, with 13 bases between the two ends. CDR3 sequence (DNA): TGTGCCAGTAGTATAAAGGGGCAGCGCGACAATGAGCAGTTCTTC. It encodes CASSIKGQRDNEQFF.